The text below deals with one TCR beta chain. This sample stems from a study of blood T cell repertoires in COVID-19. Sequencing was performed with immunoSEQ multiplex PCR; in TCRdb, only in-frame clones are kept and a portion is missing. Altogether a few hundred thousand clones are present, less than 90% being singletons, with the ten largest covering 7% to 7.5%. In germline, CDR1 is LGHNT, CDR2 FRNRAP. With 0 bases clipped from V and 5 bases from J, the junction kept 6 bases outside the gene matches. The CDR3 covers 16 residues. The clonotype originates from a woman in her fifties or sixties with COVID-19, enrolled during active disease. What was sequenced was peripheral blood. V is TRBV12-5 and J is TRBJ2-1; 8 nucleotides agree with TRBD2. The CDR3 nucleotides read TGTGCTAGTGGTTTGGTACGGGGGGGCATCAACAATGAGCAGTTCTTC. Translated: CASGLVRGGINNEQFF.